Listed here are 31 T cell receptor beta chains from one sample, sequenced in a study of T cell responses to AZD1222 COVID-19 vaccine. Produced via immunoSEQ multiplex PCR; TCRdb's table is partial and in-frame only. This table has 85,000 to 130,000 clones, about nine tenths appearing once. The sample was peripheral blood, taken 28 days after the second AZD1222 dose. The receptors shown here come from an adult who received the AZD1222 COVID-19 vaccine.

The CDR3 protein is CASSLGYSGNEKLFF. For the CDR3, the DNA is TGTGCCAGCAGCTTGGGTTACAGTGGTAATGAAAAACTGTTTTTT. The rearrangement links TRBV2 to TRBJ1-4; D uncertain. CDR1 is SNHLY, CDR2 FYNNEI, per germline. This CDR3 is built from 15 residues. V was clipped by 6 bases and J by 4 bases, with 15 bases between them.

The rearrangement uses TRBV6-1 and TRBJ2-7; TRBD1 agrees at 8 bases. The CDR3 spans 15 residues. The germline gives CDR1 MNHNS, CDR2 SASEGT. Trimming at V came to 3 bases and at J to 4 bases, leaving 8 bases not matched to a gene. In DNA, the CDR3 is TGTGCCAGCAGTGAGCCAGGGGGCTTTGGTTACGAGCAGTACTTC. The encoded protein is CASSEPGGFGYEQYF.

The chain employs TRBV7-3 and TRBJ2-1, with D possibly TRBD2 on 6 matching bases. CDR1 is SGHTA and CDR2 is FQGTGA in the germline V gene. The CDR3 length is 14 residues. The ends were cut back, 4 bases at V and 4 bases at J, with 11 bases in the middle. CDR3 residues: CASSYRDFYNEQFF. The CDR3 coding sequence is TGTGCCAGCAGCTACCGGGACTTTTACAATGAGCAGTTCTTC.

CDR3 coding DNA: TGTGCCAGCAGTTACTCATGGCAGGGGGGGCGCGAGCAGTACTTC. Its protein is CASSYSWQGGREQYF. The V call is TRBV6-5, the J call TRBJ2-7; D tentatively fits TRBD1 or TRBD2 (7 bases each). The CDR3 consists of 15 residues. V was pared by 0 bases and J by 6 bases, with 15 bases between. The germline CDR1 and CDR2 sequences are MNHEY and SVGAGI.

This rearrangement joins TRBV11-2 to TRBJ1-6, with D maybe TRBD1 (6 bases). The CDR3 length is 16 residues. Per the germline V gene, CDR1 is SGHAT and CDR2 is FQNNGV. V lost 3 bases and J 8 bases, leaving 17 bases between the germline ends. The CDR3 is CASSFYGGRGDSPLHF. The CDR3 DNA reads TGTGCCAGCAGCTTCTACGGGGGAAGGGGGGATTCACCCCTCCACTTT.

For the CDR3, the DNA is TGTGCCAGCAGCTTAGGGGGGGACGGCTACACCTTC. The encoded protein is CASSLGGDGYTF. V usage is TRBV11-2 and J usage is TRBJ1-2, with D perhaps matching TRBD1 (5 bases). Germline CDR1 is SGHAT and CDR2 is FQNNGV. V gave up 1 base and J gave up 8 bases, with 8 bases separating them. This CDR3 has 12 amino acids.

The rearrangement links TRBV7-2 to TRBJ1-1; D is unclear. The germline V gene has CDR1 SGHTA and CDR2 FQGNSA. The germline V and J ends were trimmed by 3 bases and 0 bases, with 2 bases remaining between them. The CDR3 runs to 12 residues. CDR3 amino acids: CASSFLNTEAFF. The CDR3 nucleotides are TGTGCCAGCAGCTTTTTGAACACTGAAGCTTTCTTT.

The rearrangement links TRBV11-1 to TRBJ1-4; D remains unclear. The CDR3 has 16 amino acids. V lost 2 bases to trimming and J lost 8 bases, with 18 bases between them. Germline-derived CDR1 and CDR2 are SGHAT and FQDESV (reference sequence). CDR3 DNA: TGTGCCAGCAGCTTAAGTAAGAACGGATGGGAAGAAAAACTGTTTTTT. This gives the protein CASSLSKNGWEEKLFF.

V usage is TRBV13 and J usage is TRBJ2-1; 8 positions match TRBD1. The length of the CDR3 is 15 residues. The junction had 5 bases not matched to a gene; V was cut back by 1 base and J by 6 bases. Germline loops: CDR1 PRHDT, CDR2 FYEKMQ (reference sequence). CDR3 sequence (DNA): TGTGCCAGCAGCTTAGAGGACAGGGAAGTCAATGAGCAGTTCTTC. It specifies CASSLEDREVNEQFF.

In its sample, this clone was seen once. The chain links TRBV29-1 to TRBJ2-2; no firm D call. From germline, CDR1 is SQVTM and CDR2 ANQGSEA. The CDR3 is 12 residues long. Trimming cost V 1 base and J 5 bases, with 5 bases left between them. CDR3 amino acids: CSVEVLTGELFF. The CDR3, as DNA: TGCAGCGTTGAAGTCCTTACCGGGGAGCTGTTTTTT.

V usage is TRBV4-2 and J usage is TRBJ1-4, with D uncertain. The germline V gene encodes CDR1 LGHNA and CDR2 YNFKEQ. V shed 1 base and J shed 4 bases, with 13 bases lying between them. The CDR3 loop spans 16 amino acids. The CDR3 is CASSQGRAGRNEKLFF. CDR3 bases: TGTGCCAGCAGCCAAGGTAGGGCAGGACGTAATGAAAAACTGTTTTTT.

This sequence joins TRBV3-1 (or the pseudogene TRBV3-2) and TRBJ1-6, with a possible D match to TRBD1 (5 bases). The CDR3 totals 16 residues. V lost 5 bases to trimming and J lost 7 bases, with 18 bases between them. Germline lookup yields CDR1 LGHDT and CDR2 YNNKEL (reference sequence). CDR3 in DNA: TGTGCCAGCAGCTCCCGACAGAGTCGGGCGAATTCACCCCTCCACTTT. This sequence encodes CASSSRQSRANSPLHF.

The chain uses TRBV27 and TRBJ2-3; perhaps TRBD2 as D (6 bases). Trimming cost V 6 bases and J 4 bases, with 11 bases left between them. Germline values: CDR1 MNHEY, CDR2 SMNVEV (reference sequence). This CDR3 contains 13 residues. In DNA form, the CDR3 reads TGTGCCAGCAGATTACGCGGGGCAGATACGCAGTATTTT. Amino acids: CASRLRGADTQYF.

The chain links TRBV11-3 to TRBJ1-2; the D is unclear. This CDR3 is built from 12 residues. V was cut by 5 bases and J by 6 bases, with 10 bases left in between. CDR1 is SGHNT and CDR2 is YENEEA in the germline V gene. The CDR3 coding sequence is TGTGCCAGCAGCCCCCACCGGGATGGCTACACCTTC. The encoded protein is CASSPHRDGYTF.

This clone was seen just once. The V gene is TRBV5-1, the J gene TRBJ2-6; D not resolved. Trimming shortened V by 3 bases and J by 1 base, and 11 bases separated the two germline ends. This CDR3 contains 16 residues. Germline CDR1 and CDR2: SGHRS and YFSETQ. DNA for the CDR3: TGCGCCAGCAGCTGGTCCGCAGGTTCTGGGGCCAACGTCCTGACTTTC. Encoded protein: CASSWSAGSGANVLTF.

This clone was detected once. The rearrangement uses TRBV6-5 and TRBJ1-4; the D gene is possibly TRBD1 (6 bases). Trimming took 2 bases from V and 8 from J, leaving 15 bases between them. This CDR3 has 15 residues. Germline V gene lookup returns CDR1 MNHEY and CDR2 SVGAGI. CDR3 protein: CASSYDTGTVEKLFF. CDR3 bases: TGTGCCAGCAGTTACGATACAGGGACCGTAGAAAAACTGTTTTTT.

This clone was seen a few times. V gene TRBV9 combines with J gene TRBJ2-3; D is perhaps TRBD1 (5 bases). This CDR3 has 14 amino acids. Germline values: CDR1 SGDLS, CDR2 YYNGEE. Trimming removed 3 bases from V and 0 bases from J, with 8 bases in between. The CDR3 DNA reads TGTGCCAGCAGCGGATCAGGGAGCACAGATACGCAGTATTTT. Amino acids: CASSGSGSTDTQYF.

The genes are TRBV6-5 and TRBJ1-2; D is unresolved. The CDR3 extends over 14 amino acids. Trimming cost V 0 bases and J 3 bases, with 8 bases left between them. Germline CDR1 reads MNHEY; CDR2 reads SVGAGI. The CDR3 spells CASSYSIAYYGYTF. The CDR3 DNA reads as TGTGCCAGCAGTTACTCGATTGCTTACTATGGCTACACCTTC.

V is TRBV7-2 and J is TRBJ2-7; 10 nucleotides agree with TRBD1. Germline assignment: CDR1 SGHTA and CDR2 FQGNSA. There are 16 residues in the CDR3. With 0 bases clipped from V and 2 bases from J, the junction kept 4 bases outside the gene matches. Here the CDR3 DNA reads TGTGCCAGCAGCTTAGCCGGGACAGGGGTCCCCTACGAGCAGTACTTC. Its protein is CASSLAGTGVPYEQYF.

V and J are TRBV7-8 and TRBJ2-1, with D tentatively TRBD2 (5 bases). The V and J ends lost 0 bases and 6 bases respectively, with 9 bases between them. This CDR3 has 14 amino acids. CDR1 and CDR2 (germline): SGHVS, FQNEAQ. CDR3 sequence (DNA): TGTGCCAGCAGCTTAGCCCCCACTAGCAATGAGCAGTTCTTC. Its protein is CASSLAPTSNEQFF.

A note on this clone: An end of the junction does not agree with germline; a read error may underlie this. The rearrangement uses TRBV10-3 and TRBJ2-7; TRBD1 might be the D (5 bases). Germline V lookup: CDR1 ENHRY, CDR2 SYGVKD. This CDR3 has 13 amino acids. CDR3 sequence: CAISGTSRALLDF. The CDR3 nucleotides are TGTGCCATCAGTGGGACATCTAGGGCCCTCTTGGACTTC.

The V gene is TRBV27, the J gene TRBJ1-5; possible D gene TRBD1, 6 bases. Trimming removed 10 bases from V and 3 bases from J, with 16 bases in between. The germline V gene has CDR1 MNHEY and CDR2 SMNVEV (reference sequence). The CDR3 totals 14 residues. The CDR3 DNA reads TGTGCCACCCACCCCCTGGGGGCCAATCAGCCCCAGCATTTT. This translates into CATHPLGANQPQHF.

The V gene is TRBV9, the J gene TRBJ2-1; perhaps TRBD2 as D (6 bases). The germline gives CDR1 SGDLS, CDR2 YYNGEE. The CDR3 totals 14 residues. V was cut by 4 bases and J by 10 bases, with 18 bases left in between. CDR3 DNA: TGTGCCAGCAGCTATCACCGGGGGTTCTCCGAGCAGTTCTTC. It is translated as CASSYHRGFSEQFF.

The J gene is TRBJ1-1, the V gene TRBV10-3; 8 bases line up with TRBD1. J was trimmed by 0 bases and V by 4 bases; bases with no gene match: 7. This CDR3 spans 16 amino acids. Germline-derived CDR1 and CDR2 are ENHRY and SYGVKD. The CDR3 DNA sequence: TGTGCCATCAGTGCAGGACAGGGATGGATGAACACTGAAGCTTTCTTT. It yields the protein CAISAGQGWMNTEAFF.

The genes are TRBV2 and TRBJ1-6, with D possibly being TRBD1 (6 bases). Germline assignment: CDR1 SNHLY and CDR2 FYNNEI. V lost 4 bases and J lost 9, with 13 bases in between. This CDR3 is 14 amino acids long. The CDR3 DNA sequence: TGTGCCAGCAGTGCCGACAGGACCGGTTCACCCCTCCACTTT. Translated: CASSADRTGSPLHF.

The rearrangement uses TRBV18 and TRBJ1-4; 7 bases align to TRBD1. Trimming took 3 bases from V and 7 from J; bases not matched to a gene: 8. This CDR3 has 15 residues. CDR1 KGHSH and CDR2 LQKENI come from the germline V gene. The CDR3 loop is CASSPFDREGEKLFF. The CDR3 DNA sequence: TGTGCCAGCTCACCTTTTGACAGGGAGGGTGAAAAACTGTTTTTT.

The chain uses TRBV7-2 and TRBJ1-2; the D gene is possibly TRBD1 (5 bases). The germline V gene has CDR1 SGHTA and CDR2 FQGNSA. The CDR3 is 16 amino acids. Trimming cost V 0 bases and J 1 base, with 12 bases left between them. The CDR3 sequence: CASSLAGAGFNYGYTF. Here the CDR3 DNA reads TGTGCCAGCAGCTTAGCCGGGGCTGGCTTTAACTATGGCTACACCTTC.

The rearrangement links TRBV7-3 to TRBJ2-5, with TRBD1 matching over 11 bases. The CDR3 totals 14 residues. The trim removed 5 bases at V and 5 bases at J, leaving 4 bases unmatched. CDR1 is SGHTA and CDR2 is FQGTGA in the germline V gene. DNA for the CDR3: TGTGCCAGCAGCGAGGACAGGGGGCAGGAGACCCAGTACTTC. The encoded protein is CASSEDRGQETQYF.

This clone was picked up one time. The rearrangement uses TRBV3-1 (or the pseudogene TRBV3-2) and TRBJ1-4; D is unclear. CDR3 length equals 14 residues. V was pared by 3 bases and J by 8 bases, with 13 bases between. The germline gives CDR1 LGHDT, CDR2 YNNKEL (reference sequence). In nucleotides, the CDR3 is TGTGCCAGCAGCCAGGAGGCCCCTTCGGAAAAACTGTTTTTT. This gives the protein CASSQEAPSEKLFF.

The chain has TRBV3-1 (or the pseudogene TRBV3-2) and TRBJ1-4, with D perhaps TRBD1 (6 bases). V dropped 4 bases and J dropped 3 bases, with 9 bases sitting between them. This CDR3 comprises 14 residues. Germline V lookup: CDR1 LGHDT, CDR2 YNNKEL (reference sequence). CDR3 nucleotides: TGTGCCAGCAGCCGACGACAGGCTAATGAAAAACTGTTTTTT. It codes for CASSRRQANEKLFF.

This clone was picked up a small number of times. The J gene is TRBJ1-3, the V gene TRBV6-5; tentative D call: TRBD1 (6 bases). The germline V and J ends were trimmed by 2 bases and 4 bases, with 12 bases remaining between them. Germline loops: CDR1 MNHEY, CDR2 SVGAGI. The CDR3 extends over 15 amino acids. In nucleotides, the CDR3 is TGTGCCAGCAGTTACGTTTCACAGGGCGGAAACACCATATATTTT. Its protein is CASSYVSQGGNTIYF.